This entry concerns a single T cell receptor beta chain. The CDR3 totals 17 residues. Germline CDR1 reads SGHVS; CDR2 reads FNYEAQ. Trimming took 2 bases from V and 8 from J, leaving 21 bases between them. This entry belongs to a study of blood T cell repertoires in COVID-19. Study-wide background: The United States, Italy and Spain provided the acute and convalescent COVID-19 samples. T cells, B-cell-depleted T cells, or PBMCs provided the cDNA or gDNA that served as material.

In the original workflow: For nucleated cells, counts were estimated from reference gene primer amplification. TCRdb's table, derived via immunoSEQ multiplex PCR, lists solely in-frame clones and lacks some. That table gives V, J and clone size, and the DNA gave D and trimming. The repertoire holds about 120,000 clones, with approximately 87% as singletons. The sample taken for sequencing was peripheral blood. V is TRBV7-6 and J is TRBJ1-4; D is undetermined. The receptor's source is a woman in her 50s with acute or convalescent COVID-19. Written as DNA, the CDR3 is TGTGCCAGCAGCTTAACAGCTAAAGGCGGGATAGGCGAAAAACTGTTTTTT. Protein: CASSLTAKGGIGEKLFF.